Listed below are T cell receptor beta chains from one sample, sequenced in a study of CD4 T cells in lung cancer. Clones were read by immunoSEQ multiplex PCR, and TCRdb kept only the in-frame ones, dropping some. The table lists 84 clones. These TCRs' antigens remain unknown. Sequenced sample: a CD4+ T cell line or clone grown in culture. The receptors derive from a human donor with non-small cell lung cancer. Some clones in this sample may be carry-over from other donors' samples. CDR3s include the opening cysteine and the closing phenylalanine or tryptophan. Fields, in order: J gene, D gene, clone size, V gene, CDR3 protein, CDR3 DNA. The D gene is left open where the match is weak. Not all rows give a size; the values are once, few, many and, for expanded clones, a class.

TRBJ1-3 | - | - | TRBV11-3 | CASSLAGRPSGNTIYF | TGTGCCAGCAGCTTAGCGGGCCGGCCCTCTGGAAACACCATATATTTT
TRBJ2-5 | - | - | TRBV19 | CASSIVSGVGATQYF | TGTGCCAGTAGTATAGTGTCGGGTGTTGGTGCGACCCAGTACTTC
TRBJ1-2 | - | - | TRBV10-3 | CAISVRGIANYGYTF | TGTGCCATCAGTGTAAGGGGTATAGCTAACTATGGCTACACCTTC
TRBJ1-3 | - | - | TRBV28 | CASSYPSGNTIYF | TGTGCCAGCAGCTACCCGTCCGGAAACACCATATATTTT
TRBJ2-6 | - | few | TRBV6-7 | CASSQEYLQSRANVLTF | TGTGCCAGCAGTCAAGAGTATTTACAAAGTCGGGCCAACGTCCTGACTTTC
TRBJ2-3 | TRBD2 | - | TRBV4-1 | CASSQDVIAGGTDTQYF | TGCGCCAGCAGCCAAGATGTAATAGCGGGGGGCACAGATACGCAGTATTTT
TRBJ1-1 | - | - | TRBV9 | CASSVGGAMNTEAFF | TGTGCCAGCAGCGTAGGTGGAGCCATGAACACTGAAGCTTTCTTT
TRBJ2-5 | - | - | TRBV21-1 | CASSKKEDSEKETQYF | TGTGCCAGCAGCAAAAAGGAGGACAGTGAAAAAGAGACCCAGTACTTC
TRBJ2-1 | - | - | TRBV6-5 | CASRDGEYTDLGQFF | TGTGCCAGCAGGGACGGGGAGTACACAGACCTAGGGCAGTTCTTC
TRBJ1-2 | - | - | TRBV10-1 | CASSKTYGYTF | TGCGCCAGCAGTAAGACCTATGGCTACACCTTC
TRBJ2-3 | - | - | TRBV19 | CASSIRPNPTDTQYF | TGTGCCAGTAGTATCCGCCCTAACCCCACAGATACGCAGTATTTT
TRBJ1-1 | - | - | TRBV7-9 | CASSPPLRGVLNTEAFF | TGTGCCAGCAGCCCTCCATTGAGGGGGGTACTGAACACTGAAGCTTTCTTT
TRBJ2-1 | TRBD2 | - | TRBV7-9 | CASSQGTSGTNNEQFF | TGTGCCAGCAGCCAAGGGACTAGCGGGACCAACAATGAGCAGTTCTTC
TRBJ2-6 | - | - | TRBV28 | CASSFWSAGGQGGANVLTF | TGTGCCAGCAGTTTTTGGTCTGCCGGGGGTCAGGGTGGGGCCAACGTCCTGACTTTC
TRBJ2-7 | TRBD2 | - | TRBV19 | CASSRTSGSLDEQYF | TGTGCCAGTAGTAGGACTAGCGGGAGTTTGGACGAGCAGTACTTC
TRBJ2-1 | TRBD2 | - | TRBV10-3 | CAISDGSGGNEQFF | TGTGCCATCAGTGATGGTAGCGGGGGTAATGAGCAGTTCTTC
TRBJ1-6 | - | few | TRBV7-9 | CASSPDVPYNSPLHF | TGTGCCAGCAGCCCGGATGTCCCCTATAATTCACCCCTCCACTTT
TRBJ1-2 | - | - | TRBV9 | CASSVVGTSSNGYTF | TGTGCCAGCAGCGTAGTGGGGACCTCATCGAATGGCTACACCTTC